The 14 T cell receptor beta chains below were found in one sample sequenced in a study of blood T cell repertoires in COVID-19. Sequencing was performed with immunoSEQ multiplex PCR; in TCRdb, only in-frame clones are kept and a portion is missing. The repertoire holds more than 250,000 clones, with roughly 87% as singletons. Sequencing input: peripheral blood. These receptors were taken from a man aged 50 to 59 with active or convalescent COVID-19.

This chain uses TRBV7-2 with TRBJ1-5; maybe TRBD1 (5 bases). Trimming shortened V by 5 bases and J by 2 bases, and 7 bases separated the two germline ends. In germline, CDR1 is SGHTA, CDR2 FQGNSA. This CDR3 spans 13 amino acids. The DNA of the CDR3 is TGTGCCAGCAGCACGACAGGCAATCAGCCCCAGCATTTT. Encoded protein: CASSTTGNQPQHF.

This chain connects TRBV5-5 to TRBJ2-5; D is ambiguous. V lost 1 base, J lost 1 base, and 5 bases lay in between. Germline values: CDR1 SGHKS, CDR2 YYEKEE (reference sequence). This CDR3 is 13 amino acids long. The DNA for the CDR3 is TGTGCCAGCAGCTTGTACAGCCAAGAGACCCAGTACTTC. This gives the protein CASSLYSQETQYF.

CDR3 amino acids: CASSPREGLNTEAFF. CDR3 in DNA: TGCGCCAGCAGCCCGCGGGAGGGACTGAACACTGAAGCTTTCTTT. The chain uses TRBV5-1 and TRBJ1-1; D may be TRBD1 (5 bases). Deletions cut 4 bases from V and 0 bases from J, with 13 bases between. The CDR3 sequence is 15 residues long. From germline, CDR1 is SGHRS and CDR2 YFSETQ.

The CDR3: CASSGTALTDTQYF. The CDR3, as DNA: TGTGCCAGCAGTGGGACAGCACTGACAGATACGCAGTATTTT. The rearrangement uses TRBV28 and TRBJ2-3, with 7 positions matching TRBD1. Germline CDR1 reads MDHEN; CDR2 reads SYDVKM. V shed 5 bases, J shed 3 bases, and the junction held 5 bases outside the gene matches. The CDR3 has 14 amino acids.

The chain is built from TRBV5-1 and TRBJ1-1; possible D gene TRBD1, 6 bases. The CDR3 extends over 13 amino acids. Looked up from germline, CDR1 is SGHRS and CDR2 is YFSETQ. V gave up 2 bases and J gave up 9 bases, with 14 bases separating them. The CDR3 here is CASSLTQGGQAFF. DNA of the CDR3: TGCGCCAGCAGCTTAACACAGGGAGGGCAAGCTTTCTTT.

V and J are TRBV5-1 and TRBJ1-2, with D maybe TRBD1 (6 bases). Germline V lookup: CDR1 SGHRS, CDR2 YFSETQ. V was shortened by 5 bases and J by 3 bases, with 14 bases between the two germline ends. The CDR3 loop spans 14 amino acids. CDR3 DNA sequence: TGCGCCAGCAGTAATGCAGGGGCTGACTATGGCTACACCTTC. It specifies CASSNAGADYGYTF.

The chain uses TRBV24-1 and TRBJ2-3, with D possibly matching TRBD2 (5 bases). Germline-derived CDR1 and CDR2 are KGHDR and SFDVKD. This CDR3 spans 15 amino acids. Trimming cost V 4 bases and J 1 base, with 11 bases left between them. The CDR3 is CATSDAALGTDTQYF. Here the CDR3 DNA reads TGTGCCACCAGTGACGCCGCACTAGGCACAGATACGCAGTATTTT.

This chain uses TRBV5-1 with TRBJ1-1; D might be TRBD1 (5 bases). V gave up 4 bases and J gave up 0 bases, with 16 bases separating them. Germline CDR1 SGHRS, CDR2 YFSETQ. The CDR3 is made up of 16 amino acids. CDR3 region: CASSRSPQGMNTEAFF. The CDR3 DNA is TGCGCCAGCAGCCGGAGCCCCCAGGGTATGAACACTGAAGCTTTCTTT. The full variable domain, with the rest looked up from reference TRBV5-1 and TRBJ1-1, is KAGVTQTPRYLIKTRGQQVTLSCSPISGHRSVSWYQQTPGQGLQFLFEYFSETQRNKGNFPGRFSGRQFSNSRSEMNVSTLELGDSALYLCASSRSPQGMNTEAFFGQGTRLTVV.

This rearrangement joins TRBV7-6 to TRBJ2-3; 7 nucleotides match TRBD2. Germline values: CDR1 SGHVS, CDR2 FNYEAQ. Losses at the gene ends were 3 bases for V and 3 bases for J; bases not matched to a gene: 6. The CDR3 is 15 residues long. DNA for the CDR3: TGTGCCAGCAGCTTTACGGGAGGATCGACAGATACGCAGTATTTT. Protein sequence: CASSFTGGSTDTQYF.

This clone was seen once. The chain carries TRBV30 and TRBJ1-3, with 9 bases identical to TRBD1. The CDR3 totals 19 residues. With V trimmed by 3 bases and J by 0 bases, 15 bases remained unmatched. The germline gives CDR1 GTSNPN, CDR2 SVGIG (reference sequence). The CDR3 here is CAWRLGQGFPGTSGNTIYF. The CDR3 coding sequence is TGTGCCTGGAGGTTGGGACAGGGATTCCCCGGGACCTCTGGAAACACCATATATTTT.

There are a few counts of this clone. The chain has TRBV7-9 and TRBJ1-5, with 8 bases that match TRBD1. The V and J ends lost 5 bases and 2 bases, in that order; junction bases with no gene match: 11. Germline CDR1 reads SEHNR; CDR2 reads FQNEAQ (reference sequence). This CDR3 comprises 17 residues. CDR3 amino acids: CASSRPATGEGNQPQHF. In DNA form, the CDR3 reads TGTGCCAGCAGCCGCCCGGCGACAGGGGAGGGCAATCAGCCCCAGCATTTT.

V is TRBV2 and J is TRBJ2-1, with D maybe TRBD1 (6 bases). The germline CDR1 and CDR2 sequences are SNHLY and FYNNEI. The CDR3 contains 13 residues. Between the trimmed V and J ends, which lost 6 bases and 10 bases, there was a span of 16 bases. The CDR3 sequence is CASSQHTGLEQFF. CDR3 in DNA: TGTGCCAGCAGCCAACATACAGGGCTAGAGCAGTTCTTC.

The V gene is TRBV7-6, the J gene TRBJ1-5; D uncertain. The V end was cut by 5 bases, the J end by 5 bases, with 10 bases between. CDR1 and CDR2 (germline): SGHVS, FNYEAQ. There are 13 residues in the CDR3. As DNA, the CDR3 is TGTGCCAGCAGCCCACAGAGAGATCAGCCCCAGCATTTT. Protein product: CASSPQRDQPQHF. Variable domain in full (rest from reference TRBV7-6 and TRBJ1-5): GAGVSQSPRYKVTKRGQDVALRCDPISGHVSLYWYRQALGQGPEFLTYFNYEAQQDKSGLPNDRFSAERPEGSISTLTIQRTEQRDSAMYRCASSPQRDQPQHFGDGTRLSIL.

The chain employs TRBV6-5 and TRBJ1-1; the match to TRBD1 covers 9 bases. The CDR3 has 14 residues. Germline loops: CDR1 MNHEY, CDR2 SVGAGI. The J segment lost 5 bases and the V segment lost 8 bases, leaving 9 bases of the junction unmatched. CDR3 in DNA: TGTGCCAGCCCAGAAGGACAGGGGAGAACTGAAGCTTTCTTT. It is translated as CASPEGQGRTEAFF.